Below are 13 T cell receptor beta chains sequenced from a single sample in a study of identical twins. TCRdb ran MiXCR on the 5' RACE reads and lists one entry per CDR3 protein. The table has 300,000 to 350,000 distinct CDR3 sequences, around 12% seen once. These data also formed part of another study, on yellow fever vaccine responses in identical twins.

The specimen was CD8+ T cells sorted from blood. The source of these receptors is a woman under 30 in good health.

In its sample, this clonotype was seen many times. The V gene is TRBV12-3 or TRBV12-4, the J gene TRBJ2-5; 10 bases align to TRBD2. This CDR3 is 18 amino acids long. The V segment lost 1 base and the J segment 4 bases; nucleotides outside the gene matches: 12. CDR3 protein: CASSLGALAGELGETQYF. CDR3 nucleotide sequence: TGTGCCAGCAGTTTAGGGGCCCTAGCGGGGGAACTCGGAGAGACCCAGTACTTC.

This clonotype was picked up many times. V usage is TRBV7-9 and J usage is TRBJ2-7; no firm D call. Germline CDR1 reads SEHNR; CDR2 reads FQNEAQ (reference sequence). V gave up 3 bases and J gave up 5 bases, with 5 bases separating them. This CDR3 comprises 11 residues. The CDR3 protein is CASSLSHEQYF. Here the CDR3 DNA reads TGTGCCAGCAGCTTGTCCCACGAGCAGTACTTC.

The J gene is TRBJ2-1, the V gene TRBV5-1; 8 bases map to TRBD2. The CDR3 is 15 amino acids. The V gene's germline CDR1 is SGHRS and CDR2 YFSETQ. V trimming: 2 bases; J trimming: 3 bases; junction bases outside the gene matches: 4. The CDR3 loop reads CASSFTGGGYNEQFF. CDR3 nucleotides: TGCGCCAGCAGCTTCACGGGGGGGGGCTACAATGAGCAGTTCTTC.

The chain links TRBV12-3 or TRBV12-4 to TRBJ2-5; D unresolved. V lost 3 bases and J lost 4, with 9 bases in between. The CDR3 extends over 13 amino acids. The CDR3 is CASSFVGPETQYF. DNA for the CDR3: TGTGCCAGCAGTTTCGTGGGCCCAGAGACCCAGTACTTC.

This clonotype was detected only a few times. The genes are TRBV7-8 and TRBJ2-1; D may match TRBD1 or TRBD2 (5 bases each). Trimming removed 1 base from V and 8 bases from J, with 12 bases in between. Germline CDR1 is SGHVS and CDR2 is FQNEAQ. This CDR3 comprises 14 residues. CDR3 region: CASSLVDGADEQFF. The CDR3 DNA reads as TGTGCCAGCAGCTTAGTAGACGGGGCGGATGAGCAGTTCTTC.

This clonotype came up a few times. This chain connects TRBV12-3 or TRBV12-4 to TRBJ2-1; TRBD2 agrees at 8 bases. V shed 5 bases and J 5 bases; nucleotides not matched to a gene: 5. CDR3 size: 14 residues. The CDR3 reads CASSAGGRDNEQFF. DNA for the CDR3: TGTGCCAGCAGTGCGGGGGGACGAGACAATGAGCAGTTCTTC.

This clonotype was counted between two and nine times. The rearrangement joins TRBV20-1 to TRBJ2-2; D uncertain. V lost 0 bases to trimming and J lost 3 bases, with 11 bases between them. The V gene's germline CDR1 is DFQATT and CDR2 SNEGSKA (reference sequence). This CDR3 has 15 amino acids. The CDR3 DNA is TGCAGTGCTAGAGATCTGGGCACCGACACCGGGGAGCTGTTTTTT. Protein: CSARDLGTDTGELFF.

This clonotype was seen at least ten times. The chain carries TRBV4-1 and TRBJ2-3; D unresolved. The CDR3 consists of 16 residues. V was shortened by 0 bases and J by 2 bases, with 12 bases between the two germline ends. Germline loops: CDR1 MGHRA, CDR2 YSYEKL. The CDR3 here is CASSQEPPPYTDTQYF. CDR3 DNA sequence: TGCGCCAGCAGCCAAGAACCCCCCCCTTACACAGATACGCAGTATTTT.

This clonotype showed up just a few times. The V call is TRBV4-1, the J call TRBJ1-1, with D tentatively TRBD1 (6 bases). The CDR3 is 15 residues long. Germline V CDR1 and CDR2: MGHRA, YSYEKL. The V and J ends lost 1 base and 6 bases respectively, with 15 bases between them. CDR3 nucleotide sequence: TGCGCCAGCAGCCAAGGAGCAGGGGCGGTACCTGAAGCTTTCTTT. Its translation is CASSQGAGAVPEAFF.

The chain recombines TRBV7-6 with TRBJ2-1; possible D gene TRBD2, 6 bases. The CDR3 has 14 amino acids. From germline, CDR1 is SGHVS and CDR2 FNYEAQ. The V end lost 5 bases, the J end lost 7 bases, and 15 bases lay between the germline ends. The CDR3, as DNA: TGTGCCAGCAGCCCATATACCCTAGCGAATGAGCAGTTCTTC. Amino acid sequence: CASSPYTLANEQFF.

In this sample, this clonotype turned up many times. The chain has TRBV12-3 or TRBV12-4 and TRBJ2-1, with TRBD2 matching over 13 bases. J lost 8 bases, V lost 7 bases, and 5 bases had no gene match. CDR3 size: 14 residues. The CDR3 DNA reads TGTGCCAGCAACTCACTAGCGGGAGGGGATGAGCAGTTCTTC. Translating it yields CASNSLAGGDEQFF.

This clonotype was found many times. V usage is TRBV10-2 and J usage is TRBJ1-1; D remains ambiguous. The CDR3 extends over 13 amino acids. Germline CDR1 is WSHSY and CDR2 is SAAADI. Trimming removed 2 bases at V and 4 bases at J, with 8 bases between. CDR3 amino acids: CASSEGSGTEAFF. For the CDR3, the DNA is TGCGCCAGCAGTGAGGGTTCGGGCACTGAAGCTTTCTTT.

This clonotype was observed at least ten times. This chain's CDR3 is CASRLRGRNTEAFF. The CDR3 DNA reads TGTGCCAGCAGGCTCCGTGGCCGGAACACTGAAGCTTTCTTT. The chain couples TRBV12-3 or TRBV12-4 to TRBJ1-1; no firm D call. V was cut by 6 bases and J by 1 base, with 12 bases left in between. The CDR3 covers 14 residues.